These T cell receptor beta chains were read from a single sample in a study of metastatic and nonmetastatic thyroid tumors. Using MiXCR, TCRdb reanalyzed the PCR reads. The table shows tens of thousands of clones, with less than 35% occurring only once. Sequencing was performed on blood. These receptors were obtained from a male donor with papillary thyroid cancer or a benign thyroid nodule (not recorded which). Some clones in this sample may be carry-over from other donors' samples. The CDR3 runs from the conserved cysteine through the conserved F or W. Each record gives: V gene, J gene, clone size, D gene, CDR3 protein, CDR3 DNA. A D gene is named only where the DNA matches it firmly. Part of the rows lack a size; the others show once, few, many or a class for expanded clones.

v_gene: TRBV28; j_gene: TRBJ2-7; abundance: few; d_gene: TRBD2; CDR3aa: CASTVSGTLEQYF; CDR3nt: TGTGCCAGCACCGTTAGCGGGACCCTCGAGCAGTACTTC
v_gene: TRBV18; j_gene: TRBJ1-4; abundance: -; d_gene: TRBD1; CDR3aa: CASSPGTGEKLFF; CDR3nt: TGTGCCAGCTCACCAGGGACAGGTGAAAAACTGTTTTTT
v_gene: TRBV7-2; j_gene: TRBJ2-6; abundance: many; d_gene: -; CDR3aa: CASSPSTGSSGANVLTF; CDR3nt: TGTGCCAGCAGCCCGTCAACGGGGAGCTCTGGGGCCAACGTCCTGACTTTC
v_gene: TRBV24-1; j_gene: TRBJ2-7; abundance: -; d_gene: TRBD1; CDR3aa: CATSDNRGLWQYF; CDR3nt: TGTGCCACCAGTGATAACAGGGGGCTTTGGCAGTACTTC
v_gene: TRBV6-5; j_gene: TRBJ2-7; abundance: -; d_gene: -; CDR3aa: CASSYPGRSYEQYF; CDR3nt: TGTGCCAGCAGTTACCCGGGACGGTCCTACGAGCAGTACTTC
v_gene: TRBV28; j_gene: TRBJ2-5; abundance: few; d_gene: TRBD2; CDR3aa: CASSQAGAREGQYF; CDR3nt: TGTGCCAGCAGTCAAGCGGGGGCTAGGGAGGGCCAGTACTTC
v_gene: TRBV5-1; j_gene: TRBJ2-7; abundance: -; d_gene: -; CDR3aa: CASGLVRLQDSYEQYF; CDR3nt: TGCGCCAGCGGATTGGTGAGGCTTCAGGACTCCTACGAGCAGTACTTC
v_gene: TRBV11-1; j_gene: TRBJ2-7; abundance: once; d_gene: -; CDR3aa: CASSQTGQYEQYF; CDR3nt: TGTGCCAGCAGCCAAACCGGACAGTACGAGCAGTACTTC
v_gene: TRBV6-1; j_gene: TRBJ2-3; abundance: many; d_gene: TRBD1; CDR3aa: CASSEGTGGADTQYF; CDR3nt: TGTGCCAGCAGTGAAGGGACAGGGGGCGCAGATACGCAGTATTTT
v_gene: TRBV30; j_gene: TRBJ1-1; abundance: many; d_gene: -; CDR3aa: CAWSAAGITNTEAFF; CDR3nt: TGTGCCTGGAGCGCGGCCGGGATAACGAACACTGAAGCTTTCTTT
v_gene: TRBV5-1; j_gene: TRBJ1-5; abundance: -; d_gene: -; CDR3aa: CASSPIGGSNQPQHF; CDR3nt: TGCGCCAGCAGCCCAATCGGGGGTAGCAATCAGCCCCAGCATTTT